This TCR beta chain was recovered during a study of T-cell reconstitution after alpha-beta-depleted transplantation in children listed by TCRdb under 2016. General notes on the study: Using TCR repertoire profiling, the study quantitatively followed how T-cell immune reconstitution unfolded in children after TCRalphabeta/CD19-depleted allogeneic hematopoietic cell transplantation.

Broader findings and caveats from the paper: The apparently early recovery of alphabetaT-cell counts about two months after transplant reportedly depended on only several hundred rapidly expanded clones that came from non-depleted graft cells. Over subsequent months, a decline in hyperexpanded clone frequencies was noted, and after one year, T-cell counts and TCRbeta diversity were mostly ascribed to newly produced T cells. The high TCRbeta diversity at day 60 in some patients was ascribed to recipient T cells and intrathymic progenitors that had survived conditioning.

A remark on this clonotype: Its antigen is still unknown. Base-call qualities are not available, and no considerably larger clone is one nucleotide away.

The library was obtained by PCR. Sequencer: Illumina HiSeq 2500. Molecular barcoding was employed in the preparation of TCR libraries, with unique molecular identifiers being used to normalize TCRbeta repertoire quantification. TCRdb handled the public reads itself, with Q25 trimming in fastp and clone calling in MiXCR, and kept productive beta chains. Duplicate CDR3 protein sequences are folded into a single record with the most common DNA and genes. This sample has 800,000 to 1,000,000 distinct CDR3 sequences in its table, and roughly 29% of those were observed once. The biggest ten clones account for roughly 31% of the sample. Trimming costs V 6 bases and J 0 bases, and their ends lie 14 bases apart. In the germline V gene, CDR1 corresponds to MDHEN and CDR2 to SYDVKM. From the cysteine up to the phenylalanine, the CDR3 has a length of 15 residues. Only the CDR3 DNA stays, 45 bases, in frame from base 1.

Read against the paper, the sample's treatment or condition label means: allogeneic hematopoietic cell transplantation with graft depleted of TCRalphabeta T cells and CD19 B cells. TCRalphabeta/CD19-depleted allogeneic hematopoietic cell grafts were given to the transplant recipients, all of whom were children. The sequence is built from TRBV28 and TRBJ1-1; perhaps TRBD1 is the D gene, with 6 bases matching. Sequenced material: PBMCs, mostly from graft donor cells, taken 360 days after TCRalphabeta/CD19-depleted stem cell transplant. The sequence came from a boy under three years old who had a stem cell transplant for SCID, so the T cells may come from the graft donor. The DNA reads TGTGCCAGCAGGGGGGCAGATTCCATGAACACTGAAGCTTTCTTT. The translation is CASRGADSMNTEAFF.